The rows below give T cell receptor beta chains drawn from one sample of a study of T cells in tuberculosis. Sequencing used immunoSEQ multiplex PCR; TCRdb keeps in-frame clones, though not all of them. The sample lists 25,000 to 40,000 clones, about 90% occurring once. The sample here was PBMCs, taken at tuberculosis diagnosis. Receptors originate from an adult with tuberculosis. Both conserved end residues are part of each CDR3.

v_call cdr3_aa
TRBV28 CASSLRDAGDTQYF
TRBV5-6 CASSLPGLAGAGELFF
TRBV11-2 CASSLARGLAYQETQYF
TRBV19 CASSIRGLAGNTGELFF
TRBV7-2 CASSLGGGGQETQYF
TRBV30 CAWSGTGWWDEQYF
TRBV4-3 CASSQEVREGTEAFF
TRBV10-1 CASSTTLTSEQFF
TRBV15 CATSLNPGDSPLHF
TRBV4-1 CASSFARLAGDQDTQYF
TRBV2 CASRINMNTEAFF
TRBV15 CATSSGQVGYTF
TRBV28 CASSEPGLRINEQFF
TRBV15 CATSRDVNNSPLHF
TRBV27 CASSLLPHNEQFF
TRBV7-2 CASSLVPTVGDGYTF
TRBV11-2 CASSFQQVQGTDTQYF